This entry lists 23 T cell receptor beta chains sequenced from one sample in a study of T cells in Graves' hyperthyroidism and ophthalmopathy. Amplified TCR beta CDR3 regions came from RNA transcripts. HTBI primers drove first-round RT-PCR of the TCR CDR3. TCRdb re-analysed the multiplex PCR reads in MiXCR, keeping a single row per CDR3 protein. The data show over 300,000 distinct CDR3 sequences, roughly 15% seen once. Sequencing used blood. The receptors derive from a woman in her thirties or forties with Graves' ophthalmopathy.

The V call is TRBV20-1, the J call TRBJ2-7; no clear D. CDR1 DFQATT and CDR2 SNEGSKA come from the germline V gene (reference sequence). The V end was cut by 3 bases, the J end by 1 base, with 16 bases between. The CDR3 has 15 residues. CDR3 region: CSASDETVPSYEQYF. The CDR3 DNA reads TGCAGTGCTAGTGATGAGACGGTCCCGTCCTACGAGCAGTACTTC.

This clonotype was seen only a few times. The chain couples TRBV4-2 to TRBJ2-3; 12 nucleotides agree with TRBD2. Looked up from germline, CDR1 is LGHNA and CDR2 is YNFKEQ. The CDR3 contains 17 residues. V lost 0 bases to trimming and J lost 6 bases; unmatched junction nucleotides: 7. CDR3 loop: CASSQEASGGASDTQYF. The CDR3 bases are TGTGCCAGCAGCCAAGAGGCTAGCGGGGGGGCTAGCGATACGCAGTATTTT.

J is TRBJ2-7 and V is TRBV2; D call uncertain. Per germline, CDR1 SNHLY and CDR2 FYNNEI. The ends were cut back, 3 bases at V and 2 bases at J, with 11 bases in the middle. The CDR3 spans 14 residues. CDR3 region: CASSDYIPPYEQYF. For the CDR3, the DNA is TGTGCCAGCAGTGATTATATACCGCCCTACGAGCAGTACTTC.

The gene calls are TRBV19 and TRBJ2-3; 10 bases fit TRBD2. Germline CDR1 is LNHDA and CDR2 is SQIVND (reference sequence). The CDR3 has 15 residues. V was pared by 5 bases and J by 4 bases, with 6 bases of the junction left unmatched. The CDR3 DNA follows: TGTGCCAGTAGTCCCACTAGCGGGATCGCAGATACGCAGTATTTT. Its translation: CASSPTSGIADTQYF.

This clonotype was recorded at least ten times. The chain couples TRBV6-1 to TRBJ1-2; D gene uncertain. CDR1 and CDR2 from the germline V gene are MNHNS and SASEGT. The CDR3 covers 14 residues. The germline V and J ends were trimmed by 8 bases and 0 bases, with 13 bases remaining between them. For the CDR3, the DNA is TGTGCCAGCGCCAGAGACACAACTAACTATGGCTACACCTTC. Translated, it gives CASARDTTNYGYTF.

Many counts were recorded for this clonotype. CDR3 protein: CASSFGTGEAFF. The CDR3 nucleotides are TGTGCCAGCAGTTTTGGAACGGGGGAGGCTTTCTTT. This chain uses TRBV12-3 or TRBV12-4 with TRBJ1-1; the D gene is possibly TRBD1 (5 bases). The CDR3 loop spans 12 amino acids. V was trimmed by 3 bases and J by 11 bases, leaving 13 bases between them.

This clonotype was recorded at least ten times. Possible read error: a much larger clone is one base away. The chain carries TRBV2 and TRBJ1-1; a weak D match, TRBD1 (6 bases). Trimming stripped 6 bases from V and 6 bases from J, with 11 bases between. The germline V gene has CDR1 SNHLY and CDR2 FYNNEI. CDR3 size: 12 residues. The CDR3 reads CASRGDIAEAFF. The DNA of the CDR3 is TGTGCCAGCAGGGGGGACATCGCTGAAGCTTTCTTT.

At least ten counts were recorded for this clonotype. The gene calls are TRBV7-9 and TRBJ1-1, with D unresolved. The CDR3 length is 14 residues. The germline V and J ends were trimmed by 2 bases and 6 bases, with 13 bases remaining between them. The germline CDR1 and CDR2 sequences are SEHNR and FQNEAQ (reference sequence). The CDR3 coding sequence is TGTGCCAGCAGCTTACCCAGCCCGGGCCCTGAAGCTTTCTTT. This sequence encodes CASSLPSPGPEAFF.

This clonotype occurred a few times. The J gene is TRBJ2-7, the V gene TRBV6-1, with TRBD1 matching 8 bases. This CDR3 is 13 amino acids long. Germline lookup yields CDR1 MNHNS and CDR2 SASEGT. J gave up 4 bases and V 8 bases, and 7 bases lay outside the gene matches. The CDR3 loop is CASYGYRGYEQYF. DNA for the CDR3: TGTGCCAGCTACGGGTACAGGGGGTACGAGCAGTACTTC.

The table lists this clonotype with many counts. The rearrangement joins TRBV27 to TRBJ2-7; TRBD2 matches at 14 bases. The CDR3 contains 16 residues. Germline V gene lookup returns CDR1 MNHEY and CDR2 SMNVEV (reference sequence). J gave up 2 bases and V 6 bases, and 6 bases lay outside the gene matches. CDR3 DNA sequence: TGTGCCAGCAGAAGACTAGCGGGAGGGCCAACCTACGAGCAGTACTTC. This gives the protein CASRRLAGGPTYEQYF.

Ten or more counts support this clonotype. The chain links TRBV6-1 to TRBJ2-1; D possibly corresponds to TRBD2 (5 bases). The ends were cut back, 7 bases at V and 3 bases at J, with 16 bases in the middle. The CDR3 is made up of 15 amino acids. The germline V gene has CDR1 MNHNS and CDR2 SASEGT. The CDR3 DNA follows: TGTGCCAGCACCCAAATGAGCGGTAACTACAATGAGCAGTTCTTC. It specifies CASTQMSGNYNEQFF.

The rearrangement links TRBV28 to TRBJ1-3, with a weak D call TRBD1 (5 bases). V was cut by 5 bases and J by 8 bases, with 13 bases left in between. Germline V gene lookup returns CDR1 MDHEN and CDR2 SYDVKM. The length of the CDR3 is 13 residues. CDR3: CASSLLSRDTIYF. In DNA, the CDR3 is TGTGCCAGCAGTCTACTAAGCAGGGACACCATATATTTT.

This clonotype was detected many times. The rearrangement uses TRBV29-1 and TRBJ2-1, with 9 bases that match TRBD2. CDR3 length: 14 residues. The J segment lost 7 bases and the V segment lost 5 bases, leaving 9 bases of the junction unmatched. Looked up from germline, CDR1 is SQVTM and CDR2 is ANQGSEA. CDR3 DNA: TGCAGCGTTATCGGTACGGCGGGGGGGAATGAGCAGTTCTTC. It specifies CSVIGTAGGNEQFF.

This clonotype was picked up a small number of times. The chain combines TRBV19 with TRBJ2-1; the D gene is possibly TRBD2 (6 bases). V was trimmed by 2 bases and J by 6 bases, leaving 17 bases between them. Germline V lookup: CDR1 LNHDA, CDR2 SQIVND (reference sequence). This CDR3 contains 16 residues. CDR3 nucleotide sequence: TGTGCCAGTAGTATAAGCGGGCTAGCGAGAAGCAATGAGCAGTTCTTC. Protein sequence: CASSISGLARSNEQFF.

J is TRBJ1-6 and V is TRBV5-4; 7 nucleotides match TRBD1. The V gene's germline CDR1 is SGHNT and CDR2 YYREEE (reference sequence). Unmatched junction bases numbered 2, after V lost 0 bases and J lost 5 bases. The length of the CDR3 is 15 residues. DNA of the CDR3: TGTGCCAGCAGCTTGGCGACAGGGAATAATTCACCCCTCCACTTT. Its translation is CASSLATGNNSPLHF.

The rearrangement joins TRBV12-3 or TRBV12-4 to TRBJ1-2; D is perhaps TRBD1 (6 bases). The CDR3 length is 15 residues. Trimming took 0 bases from V and 4 from J, leaving 12 bases between them. CDR3 protein: CASSLAGNRAYGYTF. The CDR3 coding sequence is TGTGCCAGCAGTTTAGCGGGGAACAGGGCCTATGGCTACACCTTC.

The sample holds many counts of this clonotype. This chain uses TRBV2 with TRBJ2-1; D is possibly TRBD2 (7 bases). The V gene's germline CDR1 is SNHLY and CDR2 FYNNEI. This CDR3 has 16 residues. The germline V and J ends were trimmed by 4 bases and 8 bases, with 21 bases remaining between them. The CDR3 DNA reads TGTGCCAGCAGTGTTGTGTGGCGGGACTACAGGGATGAGCAGTTCTTC. Translating it yields CASSVVWRDYRDEQFF.

This clonotype has a count of ten or more. The chain joins TRBV5-1 to TRBJ2-3; possibly TRBD2 for D (5 bases). Trimming shortened V by 0 bases and J by 1 base, and 12 bases separated the two germline ends. The germline V gene encodes CDR1 SGHRS and CDR2 YFSETQ. CDR3 length: 16 amino acids. CDR3 DNA: TGCGCCAGCAGCTTGGCAAGTCGGGGTGGCACAGATACGCAGTATTTT. Encoded protein: CASSLASRGGTDTQYF.

This clonotype has a count of ten or more. The rearrangement uses TRBV20-1 and TRBJ2-2; D possibly corresponds to TRBD2 (5 bases). The germline gives CDR1 DFQATT, CDR2 SNEGSKA (reference sequence). The CDR3 totals 15 residues. Trimming removed 0 bases from V and 1 base from J, with 9 bases in between. CDR3 protein: CSARERAGNTGELFF. In DNA, the CDR3 is TGCAGTGCTAGAGAGCGGGCAGGGAACACCGGGGAGCTGTTTTTT.

This clonotype was counted many times. This chain joins TRBV28 and TRBJ2-7, with TRBD2 matching 15 bases. The length of the CDR3 is 14 residues. The germline V gene has CDR1 MDHEN and CDR2 SYDVKM. The V gene end was trimmed by 5 bases and the J gene end by 8 bases; junction bases not matched to a gene: 4. The CDR3 sequence is CASSAGLAGGKQYF. In DNA, the CDR3 is TGTGCCAGCAGTGCGGGACTAGCGGGAGGAAAGCAGTACTTC.

In this sample, this clonotype turned up a few times. The V and J genes are TRBV4-1 and TRBJ2-7; possible D gene TRBD2, 5 bases. In germline, CDR1 is MGHRA, CDR2 YSYEKL. V dropped 3 bases and J dropped 5 bases, with 14 bases sitting between them. The CDR3 length is 14 residues. CDR3 nucleotide sequence: TGCGCCAGCAGCCACCCCTCGGGAAGAAACGAGCAGTACTTC. This sequence encodes CASSHPSGRNEQYF.

This sequence joins TRBV19 and TRBJ2-1; 8 bases agree with TRBD1. CDR3 length equals 13 residues. From germline, CDR1 is LNHDA and CDR2 SQIVND (reference sequence). Unmatched junction bases numbered 1, after V lost 3 bases and J lost 6 bases. Written as DNA, the CDR3 is TGTGCCAGTAGTATTGACAGGGGCAATGAGCAGTTCTTC. Encoded protein: CASSIDRGNEQFF.

This clonotype was observed a handful of times. The chain joins TRBV20-1 to TRBJ1-2, with no clear D. The CDR3 runs 14 residues. V dropped 5 bases and J dropped 8 bases, with 21 bases sitting between them. Germline V gene lookup returns CDR1 DFQATT and CDR2 SNEGSKA (reference sequence). The CDR3 nucleotides are TGCAGTGCTCCTTCCCGGGGAGCCCTCCCGGGCTACACCTTC. Amino acid sequence: CSAPSRGALPGYTF.